The 26 T cell receptor beta chains in this list originate from one sample, sequenced in a study of early T cells in non-severe SARS-CoV-2 infection (dated by TCRdb to the early 2020s). Receptor amplification or capture employed 5' RACE. The run used a NextSeq 500. TCRdb reanalyzed the raw reads on its own, using fastp at Q25 for trimming and MiXCR for clone calling, and kept in-frame beta chains. Rows are unified per CDR3 protein, each entry keeping the most common DNA and genes. This sample has some 48,000 distinct CDR3 sequences in its table, and approximately 9.8% of those were observed once. The top ten clones comprise almost 8.5% of the sample. The sample taken for sequencing was whole blood. The origin of the receptors is an adult who was a healthcare worker with PCR-confirmed SARS-CoV-2 infection or an uninfected control (not recorded which).

This clonotype was seen a handful of times. CDR3 coding DNA: TGTGCCACCAGCCGAGTGACGCCCCGGGATACGCAGTATTTT. Its translation: CATSRVTPRDTQYF. V usage is TRBV15 and J usage is TRBJ2-3; no clear D gene. V was shortened by 5 bases and J by 6 bases, with 15 bases between the two germline ends. This CDR3 spans 14 amino acids. Per the germline V gene, CDR1 is LNHNV and CDR2 is YYDKDF (reference sequence).

The gene calls are TRBV11-2 and TRBJ2-1; 8 bases map to TRBD1. From germline, CDR1 is SGHAT and CDR2 FQNNGV. CDR3 length: 15 amino acids. Trimming removed 0 bases from V and 8 bases from J; junction bases left unmatched: 6. CDR3 sequence (DNA): TGTGCCAGCAGCTTAGATCGGGGCAGGGGGCATGAGCAGTTCTTC. Its translation is CASSLDRGRGHEQFF.

This clonotype has at least ten counts. The CDR3 protein is CASWRQGTSYEQYF. The CDR3 nucleotides read TGTGCCAGCTGGCGACAGGGAACCTCCTACGAGCAGTACTTC. The chain recombines TRBV27 with TRBJ2-7; 7 bases fit TRBD1. CDR1 and CDR2 (germline): MNHEY, SMNVEV (reference sequence). V trimming: 8 bases; J trimming: 0 bases; junction bases outside the gene matches: 7. CDR3 length equals 14 residues.

The V and J genes are TRBV4-1 and TRBJ2-3, with D possibly being TRBD2 (6 bases). The CDR3 runs 17 residues. The germline V and J ends were trimmed by 3 bases and 0 bases, with 16 bases remaining between them. The germline CDR1 and CDR2 sequences are MGHRA and YSYEKL. CDR3 residues: CASSQGLGTDSTDTQYF. In DNA, the CDR3 is TGCGCCAGCAGCCAGGGGTTAGGGACTGATAGCACAGATACGCAGTATTTT.

The sample holds many counts of this clonotype. J is TRBJ2-5 and V is TRBV4-1; TRBD2 agrees at 10 bases. J lost 5 bases, V lost 2 bases, and 8 bases had no gene match. Germline CDR1 and CDR2: MGHRA and YSYEKL. The CDR3 is made up of 16 amino acids. CDR3 sequence: CASSQTPSGSRETQYF. The CDR3 DNA follows: TGCGCCAGCAGCCAAACCCCTAGCGGGAGCAGGGAGACCCAGTACTTC.

This chain connects TRBV27 to TRBJ1-1; TRBD1 matches 7 bases. The CDR3 covers 14 residues. Germline V gives CDR1 MNHEY, CDR2 SMNVEV (reference sequence). The ends lost 6 bases at V and 7 bases at J; junction bases unmatched: 11. The DNA of the CDR3 is TGTGCCAGCAGAGACAGGGTAGGCCCCTTTGAAGCTTTCTTT. Translation: CASRDRVGPFEAFF.

This clonotype was recorded many times. The chain carries TRBV5-5 and TRBJ2-7, with 7 nucleotides matching TRBD2. This CDR3 has 16 amino acids. J gave up 2 bases and V 4 bases, and 12 bases lay outside the gene matches. Germline CDR1 reads SGHKS; CDR2 reads YYEKEE (reference sequence). The CDR3 sequence: CASSGGGGAVTYEQYF. In DNA form, the CDR3 reads TGTGCCAGCAGCGGCGGCGGGGGTGCGGTAACCTACGAGCAGTACTTC.

This clonotype was detected a few times. The rearrangement joins TRBV4-1 to TRBJ2-7, with a weak D call TRBD2 (5 bases). This CDR3 is built from 13 residues. With 5 bases removed from V and 3 bases from J, the gap between germline ends came to 11 bases. Germline V gives CDR1 MGHRA, CDR2 YSYEKL. This CDR3 is CASSARENYEQYF. CDR3 DNA: TGCGCCAGCAGCGCCCGGGAAAACTACGAGCAGTACTTC.

In this sample, this clonotype turned up many times. The CDR3, as DNA: TGTGCCAGCAGCTTGGACTGGACGGAAAATTCACCCCTCCACTTT. Translated: CASSLDWTENSPLHF. V gene TRBV5-5 combines with J gene TRBJ1-6; D uncertain. Per germline, CDR1 SGHKS and CDR2 YYEKEE (reference sequence). Trimming shortened V by 0 bases and J by 7 bases, and 11 bases separated the two germline ends. CDR3 length: 15 amino acids.

This clonotype came up many times. The chain carries TRBV5-5 and TRBJ2-7; perhaps TRBD1 as D (5 bases). From germline, CDR1 is SGHKS and CDR2 YYEKEE (reference sequence). CDR3 length: 15 residues. Trimming stripped 4 bases from V and 0 bases from J, with 14 bases between. CDR3 loop: CASSPEGHVSYEQYF. DNA of the CDR3: TGTGCCAGCAGCCCGGAAGGACACGTCTCCTACGAGCAGTACTTC.

CDR3 in DNA: TGTGCCAGCAGCTTAGCGGGTAGCGGGAGTTCCTACAATGAGCAGTTCTTC. Protein product: CASSLAGSGSSYNEQFF. The V and J genes are TRBV11-2 and TRBJ2-1; 9 bases map to TRBD2. The V gene end was trimmed by 1 base and the J gene end by 1 base; junction bases not matched to a gene: 5. Germline lookup yields CDR1 SGHAT and CDR2 FQNNGV. CDR3 length: 17 amino acids.

This clonotype was picked up a small number of times. V is TRBV20-1 and J is TRBJ1-1; D is uncertain. This CDR3 contains 12 residues. Germline CDR1 is DFQATT and CDR2 is SNEGSKA (reference sequence). The V end was cut by 6 bases, the J end by 8 bases, with 16 bases between. The CDR3 spells CSAVVDGDEAFF. The CDR3 region has the DNA TGCAGTGCCGTCGTCGACGGAGACGAAGCTTTCTTT.

This clonotype was counted a few times. The chain has TRBV12-3 or TRBV12-4 and TRBJ2-2; 12 nucleotides agree with TRBD2. J was trimmed by 5 bases and V by 7 bases; bases with no gene match: 5. This CDR3 spans 15 amino acids. CDR3 coding DNA: TGTGCCAGCACCGGACTAGCGGGAAGGACCGGGGAGCTGTTTTTT. Translation: CASTGLAGRTGELFF.

Details on this clonotype: An end of the junction differs from the germline gene, which may be a read error. J is TRBJ2-7 and V is TRBV6-1, with D perhaps matching TRBD2 (5 bases). The CDR3 runs to 14 residues. Germline CDR1 MNHNS, CDR2 SASEGT. The DNA of the CDR3 is TGTGCCAGCAGTGTTGAGGGCAGCCTGAGGGAGCGGTACTTC. This gives the protein CASSVEGSLRERYF.

The V gene is TRBV5-5, the J gene TRBJ2-2; TRBD1 matches 7 bases. This CDR3 region has 13 residues. Germline V CDR1 and CDR2: SGHKS, YYEKEE (reference sequence). The trim removed 4 bases at V and 5 bases at J, leaving 2 bases unmatched. Written as DNA, the CDR3 is TGTGCCAGCAGCCCCAGGGGGACCGGGGAGCTGTTTTTT. Its translation: CASSPRGTGELFF.

This clonotype was seen at least ten times. The chain has TRBV12-3 or TRBV12-4 and TRBJ1-1, with D possibly being TRBD1 (6 bases). The CDR3 has 14 residues. V was cut by 7 bases and J by 0 bases, with 12 bases left in between. The CDR3 bases are TGTGCCAGCACAGAGGGGGTTCTGAACACTGAAGCTTTCTTT. It translates to CASTEGVLNTEAFF.

The V gene is TRBV12-3 or TRBV12-4, the J gene TRBJ2-3; a weak D match, TRBD2 (5 bases). The CDR3 sequence is 12 residues long. V was cut by 6 bases and J by 6 bases, with 10 bases left in between. CDR3 protein: CASSPSGDTQYF. The CDR3 coding sequence is TGTGCCAGCAGCCCCTCGGGGGATACGCAGTATTTT.

This clonotype was observed a few times. Written as DNA, the CDR3 is TGTGCCAGCTCACCCCTCGGGATCCACAATGAGCAGTTCTTC. Translation: CASSPLGIHNEQFF. V usage is TRBV18 and J usage is TRBJ2-1; maybe TRBD2 (5 bases). The length of the CDR3 is 14 residues. CDR1 is KGHSH, CDR2 LQKENI, per germline. Trimming shortened V by 3 bases and J by 5 bases, and 11 bases separated the two germline ends.

This clonotype appeared a few times. V gene TRBV29-1 combines with J gene TRBJ1-2; a possible D gene is TRBD1 (5 bases). The CDR3 extends over 13 amino acids. Looked up from germline, CDR1 is SQVTM and CDR2 is ANQGSEA. Trimming took 4 bases from V and 4 from J, leaving 13 bases between them. CDR3 coding DNA: TGCAGCGTTGCAGGGTTCTACTCCTATGGCTACACCTTC. Protein sequence: CSVAGFYSYGYTF.

This clonotype has more than one count but fewer than ten. The chain uses TRBV9 and TRBJ1-6; TRBD1 matches at 7 bases. V gave up 1 base and J gave up 14 bases; unmatched junction bases: 6. The germline gives CDR1 SGDLS, CDR2 YYNGEE. The CDR3 has 13 amino acids. CDR3 bases: TGTGCCAGCAGCGTACCAGGGGGACGGTCCCTCCACTTT. Translation gives CASSVPGGRSLHF. The variable domain in full, with the rest retrieved from reference TRBV9 and TRBJ1-6, is DSGVTQTPKHLITATGQRVTLRCSPRSGDLSVYWYQQSLDQGLQFLIQYYNGEERAKGNILERFSAQQFPDLHSELNLSSLELGDSALYFCASSVPGGRSLHFGNGTRLTVT.

This clonotype appeared many times. This chain links TRBV29-1 with TRBJ2-1; tentatively, D is TRBD2 (6 bases). Trimming took 3 bases from V and 3 from J, leaving 9 bases between them. CDR3 length: 13 residues. CDR1 SQVTM and CDR2 ANQGSEA come from the germline V gene. In nucleotides, the CDR3 is TGCAGCGTTGAGCTAGCGAACTACAATGAGCAGTTCTTC. The encoded protein is CSVELANYNEQFF.

This clonotype was detected a few times. The CDR3: CAISESRAESDEQYF. The CDR3 DNA is TGTGCCATCAGTGAGTCACGGGCGGAGTCCGACGAGCAGTACTTC. The V call is TRBV10-3, the J call TRBJ2-7, with unresolved D. V was pared by 0 bases and J by 5 bases, with 14 bases between. Germline V gene lookup returns CDR1 ENHRY and CDR2 SYGVKD. The length of the CDR3 is 15 residues.

The V and J genes are TRBV5-6 and TRBJ2-7, with no clear D. From germline, CDR1 is SGHDT and CDR2 YYEEEE. V was trimmed by 0 bases and J by 0 bases, leaving 7 bases between them. The CDR3 contains 14 residues. The CDR3: CASSLGAGSYEQYF. The CDR3 DNA sequence: TGTGCCAGCAGCTTGGGGGCAGGCTCCTACGAGCAGTACTTC.

This clonotype was seen only a few times. This chain uses TRBV7-2 with TRBJ2-2, with D hard to call. The germline CDR1 and CDR2 sequences are SGHTA and FQGNSA. The V and J ends lost 6 bases and 6 bases respectively, with 14 bases between them. The CDR3 sequence is 14 residues long. The CDR3 region is CASRLRSAAGELFF. CDR3 bases: TGTGCCAGCAGACTCCGGTCTGCGGCCGGGGAGCTGTTTTTT.

This clonotype was observed many times. The chain joins TRBV28 to TRBJ2-1, with 8 bases identical to TRBD2. Trimming removed 8 bases from V and 7 bases from J; junction bases left unmatched: 16. The CDR3 runs 16 residues. Germline loops: CDR1 MDHEN, CDR2 SYDVKM. The CDR3 sequence is CASHLGGSGIPNEQFF. CDR3 sequence (DNA): TGTGCCAGCCATTTAGGTGGTAGCGGGATTCCTAATGAGCAGTTCTTC.

The sample holds a few counts of this clonotype. The J gene is TRBJ1-4, the V gene TRBV7-9, with D tentatively TRBD1 (5 bases). In germline, CDR1 is SEHNR, CDR2 FQNEAQ (reference sequence). The V gene lost 4 bases and the J gene lost 8 bases, with 14 bases spanning the gap. This CDR3 comprises 14 residues. CDR3 residues: CASSYGTAHEKLFF. CDR3 bases: TGTGCCAGCAGCTATGGGACTGCCCACGAAAAACTGTTTTTT.